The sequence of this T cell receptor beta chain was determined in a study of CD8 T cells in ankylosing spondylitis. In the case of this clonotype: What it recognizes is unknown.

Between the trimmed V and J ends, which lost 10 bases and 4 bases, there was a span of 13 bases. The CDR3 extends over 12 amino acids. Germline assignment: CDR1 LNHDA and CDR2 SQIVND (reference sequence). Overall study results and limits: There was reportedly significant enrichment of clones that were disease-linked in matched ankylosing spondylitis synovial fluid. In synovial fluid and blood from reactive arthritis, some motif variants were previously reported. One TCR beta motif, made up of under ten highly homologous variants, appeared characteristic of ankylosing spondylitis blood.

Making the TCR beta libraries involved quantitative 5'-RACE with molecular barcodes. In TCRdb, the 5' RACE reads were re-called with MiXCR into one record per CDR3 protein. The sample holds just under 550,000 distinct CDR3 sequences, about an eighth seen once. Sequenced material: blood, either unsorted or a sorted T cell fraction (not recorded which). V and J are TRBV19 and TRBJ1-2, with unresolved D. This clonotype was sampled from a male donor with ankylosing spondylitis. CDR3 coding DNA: TGTGCCATCAGAGACCTCGCCTATGGCTACACCTTC. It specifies CAIRDLAYGYTF.